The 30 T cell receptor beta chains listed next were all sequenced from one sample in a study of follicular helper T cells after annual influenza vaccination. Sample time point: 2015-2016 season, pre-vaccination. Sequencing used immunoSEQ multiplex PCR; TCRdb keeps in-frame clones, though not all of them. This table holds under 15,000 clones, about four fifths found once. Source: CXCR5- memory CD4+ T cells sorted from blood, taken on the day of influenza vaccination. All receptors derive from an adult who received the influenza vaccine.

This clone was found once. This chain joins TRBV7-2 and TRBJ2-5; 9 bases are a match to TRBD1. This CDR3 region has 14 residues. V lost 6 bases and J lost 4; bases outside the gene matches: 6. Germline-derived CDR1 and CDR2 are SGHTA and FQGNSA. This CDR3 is CASRQTGGGETQYF. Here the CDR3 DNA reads TGTGCCAGCAGGCAAACAGGGGGCGGAGAGACCCAGTACTTC.

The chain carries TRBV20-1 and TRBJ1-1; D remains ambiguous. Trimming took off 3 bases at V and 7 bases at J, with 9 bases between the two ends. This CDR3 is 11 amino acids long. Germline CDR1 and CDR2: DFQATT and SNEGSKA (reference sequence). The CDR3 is CSARPRFEAFF. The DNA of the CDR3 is TGCAGTGCTAGGCCGAGATTTGAAGCTTTCTTT.

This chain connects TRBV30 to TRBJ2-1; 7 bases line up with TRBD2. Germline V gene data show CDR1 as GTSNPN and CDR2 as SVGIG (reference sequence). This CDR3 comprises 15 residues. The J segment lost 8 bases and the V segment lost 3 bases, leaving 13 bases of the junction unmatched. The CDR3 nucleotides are TGTGCCTGGAGCCATGAGAGCGGGGTGCACTATGAGCAGTTCTTC. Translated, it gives CAWSHESGVHYEQFF.

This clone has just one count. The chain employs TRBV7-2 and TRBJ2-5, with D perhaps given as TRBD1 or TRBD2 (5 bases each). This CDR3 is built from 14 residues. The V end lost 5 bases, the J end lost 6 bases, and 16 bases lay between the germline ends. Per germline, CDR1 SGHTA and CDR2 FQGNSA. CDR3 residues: CASSPGTGRQTQYF. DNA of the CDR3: TGTGCCAGCAGCCCGGGGACCGGGCGGCAGACCCAGTACTTC.

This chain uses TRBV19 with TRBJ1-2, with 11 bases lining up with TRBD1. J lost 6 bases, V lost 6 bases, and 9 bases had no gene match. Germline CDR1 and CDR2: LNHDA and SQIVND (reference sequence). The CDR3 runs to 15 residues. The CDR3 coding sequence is TGTGCCAGTAGGGACCCGGGACAGGGGGTACATGGCTACACCTTC. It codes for CASRDPGQGVHGYTF.

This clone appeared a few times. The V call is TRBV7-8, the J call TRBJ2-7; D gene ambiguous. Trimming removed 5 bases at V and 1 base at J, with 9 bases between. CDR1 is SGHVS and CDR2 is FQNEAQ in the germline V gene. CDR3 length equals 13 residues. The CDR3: CASSQGQSYEQYF. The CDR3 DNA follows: TGTGCCAGCAGCCAAGGGCAGTCCTACGAGCAGTACTTC.

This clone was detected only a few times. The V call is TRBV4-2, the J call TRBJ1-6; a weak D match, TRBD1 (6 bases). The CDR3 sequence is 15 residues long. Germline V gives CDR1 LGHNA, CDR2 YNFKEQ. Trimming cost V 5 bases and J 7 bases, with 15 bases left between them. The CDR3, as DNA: TGTGCCAGCAGCAATGGACCAGGGGAGAATTCACCCCTCCACTTT. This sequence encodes CASSNGPGENSPLHF.

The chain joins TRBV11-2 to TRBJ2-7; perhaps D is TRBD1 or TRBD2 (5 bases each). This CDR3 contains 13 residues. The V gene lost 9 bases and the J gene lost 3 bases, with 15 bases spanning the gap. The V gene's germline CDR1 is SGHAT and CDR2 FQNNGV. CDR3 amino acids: CASRGQGSYEQYF. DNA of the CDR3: TGTGCCAGTCGAGGGCAGGGTAGCTACGAGCAGTACTTC.

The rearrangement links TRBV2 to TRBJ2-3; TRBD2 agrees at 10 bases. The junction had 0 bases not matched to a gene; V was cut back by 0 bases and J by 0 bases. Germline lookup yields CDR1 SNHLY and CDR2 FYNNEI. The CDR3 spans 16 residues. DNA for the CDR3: TGTGCCAGCAGTGAAGCACTAGCGGGGAGCACAGATACGCAGTATTTT. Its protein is CASSEALAGSTDTQYF.

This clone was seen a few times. Written as DNA, the CDR3 is TGTGCCAGCAGCTTACAAGCGGGGGCCACCTACGAGCAGTACTTC. Its translation: CASSLQAGATYEQYF. V usage is TRBV11-3 and J usage is TRBJ2-7; 8 nucleotides align to TRBD2. Trimming removed 2 bases from V and 2 bases from J; junction bases left unmatched: 5. CDR1 is SGHNT, CDR2 YENEEA, per germline. The CDR3 extends over 15 amino acids.

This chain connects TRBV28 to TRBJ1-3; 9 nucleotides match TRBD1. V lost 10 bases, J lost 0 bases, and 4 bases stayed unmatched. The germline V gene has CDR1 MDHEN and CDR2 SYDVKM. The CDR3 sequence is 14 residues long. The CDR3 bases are TGTGCCATACAGGGGGCCCACTCTGGAAACACCATATATTTT. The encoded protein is CAIQGAHSGNTIYF.

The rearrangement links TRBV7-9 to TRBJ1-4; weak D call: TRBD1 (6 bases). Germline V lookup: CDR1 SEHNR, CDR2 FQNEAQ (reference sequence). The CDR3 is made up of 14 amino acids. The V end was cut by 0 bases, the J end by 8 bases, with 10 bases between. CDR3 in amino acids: CASSLAGGREKLFF. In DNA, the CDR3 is TGTGCCAGCAGCTTAGCAGGGGGAAGAGAAAAACTGTTTTTT. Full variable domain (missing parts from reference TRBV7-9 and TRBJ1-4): DTGVSQNPRHKITKRGQNVTFRCDPISEHNRLYWYRQTLGQGPEFLTYFQNEAQLEKSRLLSDRFSAERPKGSFSTLEIQRTEQGDSAMYLCASSLAGGREKLFFGSGTQLSVL.

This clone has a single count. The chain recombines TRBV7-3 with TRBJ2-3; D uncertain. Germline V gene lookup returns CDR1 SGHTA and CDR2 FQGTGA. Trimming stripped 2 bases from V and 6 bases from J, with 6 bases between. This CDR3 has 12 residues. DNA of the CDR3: TGTGCCAGCAGCTTAGTAAGGGATACGCAGTATTTT. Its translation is CASSLVRDTQYF.

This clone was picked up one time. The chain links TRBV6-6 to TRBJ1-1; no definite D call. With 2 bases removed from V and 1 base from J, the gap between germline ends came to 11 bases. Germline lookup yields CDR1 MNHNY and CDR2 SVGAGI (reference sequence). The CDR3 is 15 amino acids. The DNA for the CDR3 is TGTGCCAGCAGTTACCAGGTCCTGGGGAACACTGAAGCTTTCTTT. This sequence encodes CASSYQVLGNTEAFF.

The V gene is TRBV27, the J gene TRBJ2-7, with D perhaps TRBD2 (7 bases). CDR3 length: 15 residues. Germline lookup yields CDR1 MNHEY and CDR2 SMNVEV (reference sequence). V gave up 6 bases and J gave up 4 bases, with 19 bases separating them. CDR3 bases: TGTGCCAGCAGCCAACGGGGGGCCCCCCAATACGAGCAGTACTTC. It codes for CASSQRGAPQYEQYF.

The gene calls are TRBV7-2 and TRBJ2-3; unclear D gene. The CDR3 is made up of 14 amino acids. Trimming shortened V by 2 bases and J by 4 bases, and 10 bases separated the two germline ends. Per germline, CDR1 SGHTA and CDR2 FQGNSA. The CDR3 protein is CASSLLVAADTQYF. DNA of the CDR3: TGTGCCAGCAGCTTATTGGTGGCCGCAGATACGCAGTATTTT.

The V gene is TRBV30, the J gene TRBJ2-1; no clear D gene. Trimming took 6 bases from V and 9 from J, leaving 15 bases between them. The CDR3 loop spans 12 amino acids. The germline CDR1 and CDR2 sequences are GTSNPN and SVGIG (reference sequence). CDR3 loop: CACRIVRSEQFF. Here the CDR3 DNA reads TGTGCCTGTCGGATTGTGAGGAGTGAGCAGTTCTTC.

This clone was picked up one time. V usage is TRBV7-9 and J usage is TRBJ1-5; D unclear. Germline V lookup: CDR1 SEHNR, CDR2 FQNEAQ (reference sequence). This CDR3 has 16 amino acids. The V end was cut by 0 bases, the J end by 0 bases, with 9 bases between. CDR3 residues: CASSLASGNSNQPQHF. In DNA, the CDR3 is TGTGCCAGCAGCTTAGCTTCCGGGAATAGCAATCAGCCCCAGCATTTT.

The CDR3 coding sequence is TGTGCCAGCTCACAAATGACAGGGCCAAACTATGGCTACACCTTC. Translated: CASSQMTGPNYGYTF. This rearrangement joins TRBV18 to TRBJ1-2; 7 bases map to TRBD1. This CDR3 has 15 amino acids. V was clipped by 4 bases and J by 2 bases; unmatched bases: 7. Germline lookup yields CDR1 KGHSH and CDR2 LQKENI.

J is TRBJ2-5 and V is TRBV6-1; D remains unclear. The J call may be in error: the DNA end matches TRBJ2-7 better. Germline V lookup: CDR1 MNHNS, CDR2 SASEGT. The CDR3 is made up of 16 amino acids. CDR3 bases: TGTGCCAGCAGTGAAGCATTCCGGACGGCATCCTACGAGCAGTACTTC. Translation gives CASSEAFRTASYEQYF.

The CDR3 region is CASSERQGNFYEQYF. DNA for the CDR3: TGTGCCAGCAGTGAACGACAGGGGAATTTCTACGAGCAGTACTTC. V usage is TRBV2 and J usage is TRBJ2-7; 8 bases line up with TRBD1. The CDR3 loop spans 15 amino acids. V gave up 2 bases and J gave up 3 bases; unmatched junction bases: 6. In germline, CDR1 is SNHLY, CDR2 FYNNEI.

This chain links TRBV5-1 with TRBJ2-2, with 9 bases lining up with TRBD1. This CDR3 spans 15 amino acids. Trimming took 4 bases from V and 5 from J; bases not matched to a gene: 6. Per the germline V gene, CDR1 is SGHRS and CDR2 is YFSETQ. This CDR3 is CASSRGQGKTGELFF. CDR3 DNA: TGCGCCAGCAGCCGGGGACAGGGTAAAACCGGGGAGCTGTTTTTT.

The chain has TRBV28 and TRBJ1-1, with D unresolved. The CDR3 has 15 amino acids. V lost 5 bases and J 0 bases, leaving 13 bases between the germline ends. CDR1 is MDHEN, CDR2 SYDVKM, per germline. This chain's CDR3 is CASSLRPALNTEAFF. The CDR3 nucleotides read TGTGCCAGCAGTCTCCGACCGGCCCTGAACACTGAAGCTTTCTTT.

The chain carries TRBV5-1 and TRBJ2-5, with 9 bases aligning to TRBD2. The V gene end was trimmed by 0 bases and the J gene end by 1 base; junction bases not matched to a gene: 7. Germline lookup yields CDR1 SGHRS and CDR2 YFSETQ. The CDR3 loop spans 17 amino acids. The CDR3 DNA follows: TGCGCCAGCAGCTTGGCCATGCGGGGGGGGATCCAAGAGACCCAGTACTTC. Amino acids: CASSLAMRGGIQETQYF.

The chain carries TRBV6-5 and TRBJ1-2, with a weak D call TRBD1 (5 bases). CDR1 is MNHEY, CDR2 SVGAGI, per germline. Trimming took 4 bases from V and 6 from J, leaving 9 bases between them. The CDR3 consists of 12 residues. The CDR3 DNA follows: TGTGCCAGCAGTTCTTGGGGGGATGGCTACACCTTC. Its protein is CASSSWGDGYTF.

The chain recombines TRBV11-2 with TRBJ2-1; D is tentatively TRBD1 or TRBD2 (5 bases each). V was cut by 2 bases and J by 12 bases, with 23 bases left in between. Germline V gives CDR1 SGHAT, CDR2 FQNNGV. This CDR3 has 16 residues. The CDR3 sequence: CASSLIGPSGQRGQFF. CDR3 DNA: TGTGCCAGCAGCTTAATAGGTCCGAGCGGCCAAAGGGGGCAGTTCTTC.

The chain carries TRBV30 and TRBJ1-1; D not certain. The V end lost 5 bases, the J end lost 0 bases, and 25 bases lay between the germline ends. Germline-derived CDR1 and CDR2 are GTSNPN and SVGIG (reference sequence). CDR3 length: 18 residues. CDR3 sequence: CAWGGGRTKPQMNTEAFF. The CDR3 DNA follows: TGTGCCTGGGGAGGAGGACGGACCAAGCCCCAAATGAACACTGAAGCTTTCTTT.

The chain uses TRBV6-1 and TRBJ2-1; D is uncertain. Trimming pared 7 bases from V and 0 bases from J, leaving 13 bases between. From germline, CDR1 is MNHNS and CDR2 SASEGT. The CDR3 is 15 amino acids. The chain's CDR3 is CASILGDLSYNEQFF. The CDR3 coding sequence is TGTGCCAGCATCCTAGGAGACCTCTCCTACAATGAGCAGTTCTTC.

CDR3 amino acids: CASNHWGGEQFF. DNA for the CDR3: TGTGCCAGCAACCACTGGGGGGGTGAGCAGTTCTTC. V is TRBV28 and J is TRBJ2-1; 7 positions agree with TRBD2. This CDR3 is 12 amino acids long. The germline CDR1 and CDR2 sequences are MDHEN and SYDVKM. V lost 7 bases and J lost 9; bases outside the gene matches: 6. Together with reference TRBV28 and TRBJ2-1, the CDR3 gives the full variable domain: DVKVTQSSRYLVKRTGEKVFLECVQDMDHENMFWYRQDPGLGLRLIYFSYDVKMKEKGDIPEGYSVSREKKERFSLILESASTNQTSMYLCASNHWGGEQFFGPGTRLTVL.

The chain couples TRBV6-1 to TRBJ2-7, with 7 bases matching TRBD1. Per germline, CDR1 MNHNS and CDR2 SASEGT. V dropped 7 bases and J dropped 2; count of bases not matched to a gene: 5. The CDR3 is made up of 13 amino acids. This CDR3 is CASTSTGTYEQYF. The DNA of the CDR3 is TGTGCCAGCACCTCGACAGGGACCTACGAGCAGTACTTC.